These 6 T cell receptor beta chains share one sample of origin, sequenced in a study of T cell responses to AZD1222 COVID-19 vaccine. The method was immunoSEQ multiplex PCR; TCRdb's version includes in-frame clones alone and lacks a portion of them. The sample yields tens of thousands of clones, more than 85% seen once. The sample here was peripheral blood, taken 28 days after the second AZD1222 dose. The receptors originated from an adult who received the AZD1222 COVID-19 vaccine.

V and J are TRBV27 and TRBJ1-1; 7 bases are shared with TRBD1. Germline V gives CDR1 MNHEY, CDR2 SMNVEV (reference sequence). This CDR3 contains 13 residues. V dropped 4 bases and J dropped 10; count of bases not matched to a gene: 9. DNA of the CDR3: TGTGCCAGCAGTTCCTCCGTTGGGACAGCAGCTTTCTTT. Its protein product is CASSSSVGTAAFF.

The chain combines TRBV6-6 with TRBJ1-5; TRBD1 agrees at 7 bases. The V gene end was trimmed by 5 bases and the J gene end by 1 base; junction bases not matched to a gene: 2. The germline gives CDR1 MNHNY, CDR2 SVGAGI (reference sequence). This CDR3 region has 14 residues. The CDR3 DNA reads TGTGCCAGCAGTACACAGGGGAGCAATCAGCCCCAGCATTTT. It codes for CASSTQGSNQPQHF.

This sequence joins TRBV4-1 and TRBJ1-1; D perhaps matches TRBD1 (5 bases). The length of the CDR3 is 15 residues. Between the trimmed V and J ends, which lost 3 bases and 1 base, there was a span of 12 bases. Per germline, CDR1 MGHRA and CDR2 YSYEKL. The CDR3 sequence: CASSHSGTGNTEAFF. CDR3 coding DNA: TGCGCCAGCAGCCATAGCGGGACGGGGAACACTGAAGCTTTCTTT.

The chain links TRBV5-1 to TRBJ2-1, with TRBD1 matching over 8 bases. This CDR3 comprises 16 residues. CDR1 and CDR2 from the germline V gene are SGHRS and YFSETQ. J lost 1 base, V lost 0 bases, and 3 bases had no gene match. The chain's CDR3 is CASSLDRQGSYNEQFF. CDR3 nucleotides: TGCGCCAGCAGCTTGGACAGACAGGGGTCCTACAATGAGCAGTTCTTC.

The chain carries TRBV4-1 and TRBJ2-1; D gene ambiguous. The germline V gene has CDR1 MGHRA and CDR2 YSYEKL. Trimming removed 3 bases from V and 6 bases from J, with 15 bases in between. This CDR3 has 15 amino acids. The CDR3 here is CASSHGHTSFNEQFF. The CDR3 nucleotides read TGCGCCAGCAGCCACGGCCACACCTCTTTCAATGAGCAGTTCTTC.

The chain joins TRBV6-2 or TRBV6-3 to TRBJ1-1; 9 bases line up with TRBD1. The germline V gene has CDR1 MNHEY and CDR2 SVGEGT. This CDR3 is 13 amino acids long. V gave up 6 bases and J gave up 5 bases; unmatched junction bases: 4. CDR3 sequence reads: CASSPGTGTEAFF. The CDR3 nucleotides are TGTGCCAGCAGCCCAGGGACAGGGACTGAAGCTTTCTTT.